The TCR beta chain described here comes from a study of shared clonotypes between healthy human individuals. This clone was picked up one time. Its antigen is still unknown. Only in-frame clones appear in the TCRdb table, and some are missing; sequencing was by immunoSEQ multiplex PCR. The sample includes 2,100,000 or so clones, approximately 94% of them seen just once. Per germline, CDR1 SGHTA and CDR2 FQGNSA. The CDR3 has 15 amino acids. V was shortened by 4 bases and J by 3 bases, with 15 bases between the two germline ends. Findings of the study overall: Among a handful of donors, roughly 5.5% of naive CD4 clonotypes were found in common.

Sequencing was done on a sample of naive CD4+ T cells sorted from blood. The subset here: CD45RA+ positively selected. The TCR was taken from a man aged 18-30 years in good health. The V call is TRBV7-2, the J call TRBJ2-5; D is possibly TRBD1 (6 bases). The CDR3 sequence: CASSWRQAPEETQYF. The CDR3 DNA follows: TGTGCCAGCAGCTGGAGACAGGCCCCCGAAGAGACCCAGTACTTC. The full variable domain, rest sourced from reference TRBV7-2 and TRBJ2-5, is GAGVSQSPSNKVTEKGKDVELRCDPISGHTALYWYRQSLGQGLEFLIYFQGNSAPDKSGLPSDRFSAERTGGSVSTLTIQRTQQEDSAVYLCASSWRQAPEETQYFGPGTRLLVL.